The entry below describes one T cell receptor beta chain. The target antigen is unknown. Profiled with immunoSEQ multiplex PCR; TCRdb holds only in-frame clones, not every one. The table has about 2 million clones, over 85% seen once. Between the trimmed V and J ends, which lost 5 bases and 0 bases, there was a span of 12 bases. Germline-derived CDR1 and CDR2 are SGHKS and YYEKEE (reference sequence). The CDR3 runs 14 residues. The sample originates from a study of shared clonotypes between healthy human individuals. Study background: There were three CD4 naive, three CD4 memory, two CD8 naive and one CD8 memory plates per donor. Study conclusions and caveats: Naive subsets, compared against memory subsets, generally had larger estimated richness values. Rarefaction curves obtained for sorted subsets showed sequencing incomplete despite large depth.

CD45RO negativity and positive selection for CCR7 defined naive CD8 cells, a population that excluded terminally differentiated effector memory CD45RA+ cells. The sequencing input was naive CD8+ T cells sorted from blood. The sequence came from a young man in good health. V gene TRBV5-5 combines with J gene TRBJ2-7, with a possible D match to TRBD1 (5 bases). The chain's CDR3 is CASRPDTLSYEQYF. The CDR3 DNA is TGTGCCAGCAGACCGGACACACTCTCCTACGAGCAGTACTTC. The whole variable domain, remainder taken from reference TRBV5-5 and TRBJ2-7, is DAGVTQSPTHLIKTRGQQVTLRCSPISGHKSVSWYQQVLGQGPQFIFQYYEKEERGRGNFPDRFSARQFPNYSSELNVNALLLGDSALYLCASRPDTLSYEQYFGPGTRLTVT.